This entry lists 23 T cell receptor beta chains sequenced from one sample in a study of blood T cell repertoires in COVID-19. Generated by immunoSEQ multiplex PCR, the TCRdb table keeps only in-frame clones and is missing some. The sample consists of more than 95,000 clones, approximately 90% of them appearing once. Sequenced: peripheral blood. These receptors came from a man over 45 with acute or convalescent COVID-19.

The chain employs TRBV15 and TRBJ2-4, with TRBD1 matching over 11 bases. CDR3 length equals 19 residues. Germline V CDR1 and CDR2: LNHNV, YYDKDF (reference sequence). The V gene end was trimmed by 3 bases and the J gene end by 0 bases; junction bases not matched to a gene: 10. The CDR3 loop is CATSSYLGGQGAAKNIQYF. The CDR3 DNA follows: TGTGCCACCAGCAGCTACTTAGGAGGACAGGGGGCAGCCAAAAACATTCAGTACTTC.

This chain joins TRBV24-1 and TRBJ2-3; 8 positions agree with TRBD1. This CDR3 region has 15 residues. Trimming removed 6 bases from V and 3 bases from J; junction bases left unmatched: 7. Germline V gives CDR1 KGHDR, CDR2 SFDVKD. DNA for the CDR3: TGTGCCACCAGTCGGGCAGGGGGCTTGACAGATACGCAGTATTTT. Protein sequence: CATSRAGGLTDTQYF.

The genes are TRBV11-2 and TRBJ1-5; tentative D call: TRBD1 (6 bases). CDR3 length equals 15 residues. Germline CDR1 and CDR2: SGHAT and FQNNGV. V was clipped by 0 bases and J by 4 bases, with 10 bases between them. CDR3 in amino acids: CASSLDRQVNQPQHF. The DNA for the CDR3 is TGTGCCAGCAGCTTAGATCGACAGGTTAATCAGCCCCAGCATTTT.

This chain uses TRBV7-9 with TRBJ2-7; perhaps TRBD2 as D (6 bases). The CDR3 has 17 residues. Germline loops: CDR1 SEHNR, CDR2 FQNEAQ (reference sequence). With 5 bases removed from V and 0 bases from J, the gap between germline ends came to 20 bases. This CDR3 is CASSPALGTPISYEQYF. The CDR3 nucleotides read TGTGCCAGCAGCCCGGCCCTCGGGACTCCGATCTCCTACGAGCAGTACTTC.

J is TRBJ2-7 and V is TRBV11-2, with a weak D call TRBD2 (6 bases). The germline CDR1 and CDR2 sequences are SGHAT and FQNNGV. Between the trimmed V and J ends, which lost 4 bases and 3 bases, there was a span of 19 bases. This CDR3 is 16 amino acids long. CDR3 sequence reads: CASSSLVRGLGYEQYF. The CDR3 DNA follows: TGTGCCAGCAGCTCCCTAGTGCGGGGCCTCGGCTACGAGCAGTACTTC.

The chain carries TRBV2 and TRBJ2-6; the D gene is possibly TRBD2 (6 bases). The length of the CDR3 is 11 residues. The V end lost 11 bases, the J end lost 4 bases, and 6 bases lay between the germline ends. Germline values: CDR1 SNHLY, CDR2 FYNNEI. CDR3 loop: CARGGANVLTF. CDR3 nucleotide sequence: TGTGCCCGGGGGGGGGCCAACGTCCTGACTTTC.

The CDR3 loop reads CASTGTGPGYTF. CDR3 DNA sequence: TGTGCCAGTACCGGGACAGGGCCTGGCTACACCTTC. The chain joins TRBV19 to TRBJ1-2; TRBD1 matches at 9 bases. CDR3 size: 12 residues. With V trimmed by 7 bases and J by 7 bases, 4 bases remained unmatched. Germline V lookup: CDR1 LNHDA, CDR2 SQIVND (reference sequence).

The chain is built from TRBV7-8 and TRBJ2-7, with D perhaps TRBD2 (6 bases). This CDR3 contains 16 residues. Germline V CDR1 and CDR2: SGHVS, FQNEAQ. Trimming cost V 1 base and J 2 bases, with 15 bases left between them. The CDR3 bases are TGTGCCAGCAGCTTAGGCGGGGCCCTCCCTCCCTACGAGCAGTACTTC. Translating it yields CASSLGGALPPYEQYF.

The gene calls are TRBV5-1 and TRBJ1-1; D uncertain. Germline V gene sequence: CDR1 SGHRS, CDR2 YFSETQ. This CDR3 has 14 residues. The V end was cut by 4 bases, the J end by 1 base, with 11 bases between. Here the CDR3 DNA reads TGCGCCAGCAGCCCGGAGGCGGGGAACACTGAAGCTTTCTTT. It codes for CASSPEAGNTEAFF.

The chain links TRBV20-1 to TRBJ2-7, with 14 bases lining up with TRBD2. The CDR3 contains 14 residues. The V gene end was trimmed by 3 bases and the J gene end by 4 bases; junction bases not matched to a gene: 2. Germline lookup yields CDR1 DFQATT and CDR2 SNEGSKA (reference sequence). CDR3 in DNA: TGCAGTGCTAGTAGGACTAGCGGGAGGTACGAGCAGTACTTC. It yields the protein CSASRTSGRYEQYF.

The V call is TRBV4-2, the J call TRBJ2-5, with 7 bases aligning to TRBD2. The CDR3 spans 16 residues. The V and J ends lost 6 bases and 4 bases, in that order; junction bases with no gene match: 14. Germline lookup yields CDR1 LGHNA and CDR2 YNFKEQ. The chain's CDR3 is CASSRGEPPGGETQYF. In DNA, the CDR3 is TGTGCCAGCAGTAGGGGAGAACCTCCGGGGGGAGAGACCCAGTACTTC.

The gene calls are TRBV2 and TRBJ2-2, with 9 bases that match TRBD2. The V gene end was trimmed by 2 bases and the J gene end by 8 bases; junction bases not matched to a gene: 3. From germline, CDR1 is SNHLY and CDR2 FYNNEI. The CDR3 spans 14 residues. CDR3 in amino acids: CASSEKAGGGELFF. The DNA of the CDR3 is TGTGCCAGCAGTGAAAAAGCGGGAGGAGGGGAGCTGTTTTTT.

The chain couples TRBV6-2 or TRBV6-3 to TRBJ2-3; TRBD2 aligns across 7 bases. The germline V gene encodes CDR1 MNHEY and CDR2 SVGEGT. CDR3 length: 16 amino acids. V trimming: 4 bases; J trimming: 2 bases; junction bases outside the gene matches: 9. DNA for the CDR3: TGTGCCAGCAGTTCTTCTAGCGGAGCAGTCACAGATACGCAGTATTTT. Translating gives CASSSSSGAVTDTQYF.

The chain is built from TRBV11-3 and TRBJ2-1, with 10 bases lining up with TRBD2. The CDR3 extends over 16 amino acids. The junction had 7 bases not matched to a gene; V was cut back by 1 base and J by 7 bases. Per germline, CDR1 SGHNT and CDR2 YENEEA. The CDR3 sequence: CASSLAEREGRNEQFF. The CDR3 DNA follows: TGTGCCAGCAGCTTAGCCGAGCGGGAGGGAAGAAATGAGCAGTTCTTC.

The J gene is TRBJ1-2, the V gene TRBV18, with D perhaps TRBD1 (5 bases). The CDR3 has 13 residues. V was pared by 4 bases and J by 4 bases, with 10 bases between. Germline CDR1 reads KGHSH; CDR2 reads LQKENI. The CDR3, as DNA: TGTGCCAGCTCACTCACAGGCCCCTATGGCTACACCTTC. It is translated as CASSLTGPYGYTF.

The V call is TRBV6-5, the J call TRBJ1-3; D may be TRBD1 (5 bases). Between the trimmed V and J ends, which lost 8 bases and 0 bases, there was a span of 11 bases. CDR1 and CDR2 from the germline V gene are MNHEY and SVGAGI. The CDR3 has 14 amino acids. The CDR3 DNA reads TGTGCCAGCTCGCAGGGTTACTCTGGAAACACCATATATTTT. Translation: CASSQGYSGNTIYF.

The chain links TRBV5-5 to TRBJ1-1; 8 bases align to TRBD1. Trimming removed 4 bases from V and 2 bases from J; junction bases left unmatched: 7. The CDR3 totals 15 residues. Germline CDR1 reads SGHKS; CDR2 reads YYEKEE (reference sequence). The CDR3 reads CASSRYGQGNTEAFF. CDR3 DNA: TGTGCCAGCAGCCGCTATGGACAGGGCAACACTGAAGCTTTCTTT.

The gene calls are TRBV7-9 and TRBJ2-1; TRBD2 matches 10 bases. CDR1 and CDR2 from the germline V gene are SEHNR and FQNEAQ (reference sequence). V dropped 5 bases and J dropped 2; count of bases not matched to a gene: 3. The CDR3 is made up of 15 amino acids. The DNA for the CDR3 is TGTGCCAGCAGCCGTAGCGGGAGGACCTACAATGAGCAGTTCTTC. This translates into CASSRSGRTYNEQFF.

This clone was found a few times. This sequence joins TRBV30 and TRBJ1-1; weak D call: TRBD1 (6 bases). This CDR3 has 12 residues. Trimming took off 4 bases at V and 5 bases at J, with 11 bases between the two ends. Germline V gene lookup returns CDR1 GTSNPN and CDR2 SVGIG (reference sequence). The DNA for the CDR3 is TGTGCCTGGACAGGGGCGGGTACTGAAGCTTTCTTT. Protein: CAWTGAGTEAFF.

This chain connects TRBV2 to TRBJ2-7; the match to TRBD2 covers 7 bases. With V trimmed by 3 bases and J by 3 bases, 8 bases remained unmatched. This CDR3 comprises 15 residues. The V gene's germline CDR1 is SNHLY and CDR2 FYNNEI. The CDR3 nucleotides read TGTGCCAGCAGTGATTTTGGGAGGGCCCACTACGAGCAGTACTTC. Translated: CASSDFGRAHYEQYF.

The V and J genes are TRBV5-1 and TRBJ2-1, with 11 bases identical to TRBD2. The germline gives CDR1 SGHRS, CDR2 YFSETQ. Trimming at V came to 1 base and at J to 14 bases, leaving 23 bases not matched to a gene. The CDR3 runs to 19 residues. CDR3 in amino acids: CASSLRGPTSGTFIGDEFF. CDR3 in DNA: TGCGCCAGCAGCTTGAGGGGACCGACTAGCGGGACGTTCATTGGGGATGAGTTCTTC. Full variable domain (missing parts from reference TRBV5-1 and TRBJ2-1): KAGVTQTPRYLIKTRGQQVTLSCSPISGHRSVSWYQQTPGQGLQFLFEYFSETQRNKGNFPGRFSGRQFSNSRSEMNVSTLELGDSALYLCASSLRGPTSGTFIGDEFFGPGTRLTVL.

The chain is built from TRBV19 and TRBJ1-5; a possible D gene is TRBD1 (6 bases). This CDR3 has 14 amino acids. Germline V gene lookup returns CDR1 LNHDA and CDR2 SQIVND (reference sequence). The germline V and J ends were trimmed by 6 bases and 7 bases, with 16 bases remaining between them. The CDR3 region has the DNA TGTGCCAGTAGGATACAGGGTTCAGGGCAGCCCCAGCATTTT. Translation: CASRIQGSGQPQHF. The full variable domain, in which reference TRBV19 and TRBJ1-5 provide the parts outside the CDR3, is DGGITQSPKYLFRKEGQNVTLSCEQNLNHDAMYWYRQDPGQGLRLIYYSQIVNDFQKGDIAEGYSVSREKKESFPLTVTSAQKNPTAFYLCASRIQGSGQPQHFGDGTRLSIL.

V gene TRBV4-1 combines with J gene TRBJ2-1; 11 bases are a match to TRBD2. This CDR3 region has 18 residues. The germline V gene encodes CDR1 MGHRA and CDR2 YSYEKL. Trimming at V came to 0 bases and at J to 6 bases, leaving 10 bases not matched to a gene. The CDR3 DNA reads TGCGCCAGCAGCCAAGAGGCCTTAACTAGCGGGAGAGGCAATGAGCAGTTCTTC. It is translated as CASSQEALTSGRGNEQFF.